This TCR beta chain was captured in a study of T cells in Graves' hyperthyroidism and ophthalmopathy. This CDR3 region has 16 residues. Germline trimming cut 5 bases from V and 2 bases from J; bases unmatched to any gene: 9. CDR1 and CDR2 from the germline V gene are MNHEY and SMNVEV (reference sequence). Study-wide findings and caveats: A median roughly 6.6 months before onset, the model predicted ophthalmopathy.

Points on this clonotype: As yet, its antigen is unknown.

RNA transcripts were the template for amplifying TCR beta CDR3 regions. TCR CDR3 underwent first-round RT-PCR with the HTBI primer set. TCRdb passed the multiplex PCR reads through MiXCR, listing each CDR3 protein once. The table lists about 400,000 distinct CDR3 sequences, around 14% of them singletons, with 32% in the top ten. This TCR derives from a woman between 25 and 40 years old with Graves' hyperthyroidism. Sequences were obtained from blood. V usage is TRBV27 and J usage is TRBJ2-1; 7 nucleotides align to TRBD2. CDR3 nucleotide sequence: TGTGCCAGCAGTCTGACTAGCTATACTACCTACAATGAGCAGTTCTTC. It specifies CASSLTSYTTYNEQFF.